The 21 T cell receptor beta chains reported below all come from one sample, sequenced in a study of blood T cell repertoires in COVID-19. Produced via immunoSEQ multiplex PCR; TCRdb's table is partial and in-frame only. Found here are about 300,000 clones, just under 90% of them singletons; the top ten hold 1.5% to 2%. The specimen was peripheral blood. The receptors here all came from a woman between 25 and 40 years old with COVID-19, enrolled during active disease.

The chain carries TRBV19 and TRBJ1-1, with D perhaps matching TRBD1 (6 bases). CDR1 and CDR2 from the germline V gene are LNHDA and SQIVND (reference sequence). V was cut by 3 bases and J by 1 base, with 12 bases left in between. CDR3 size: 15 residues. The CDR3: CASSMGGGPNTEAFF. DNA for the CDR3: TGTGCCAGTAGTATGGGGGGGGGCCCGAACACTGAAGCTTTCTTT.

The chain employs TRBV7-3 and TRBJ1-6; D is unclear. In germline, CDR1 is SGHTA, CDR2 FQGTGA. Trimming shortened V by 1 base and J by 7 bases, and 11 bases separated the two germline ends. There are 15 residues in the CDR3. The CDR3 DNA sequence: TGTGCCAGCAGCTTAATCCGGGGAAAAAATTCACCCCTCCACTTT. Translating gives CASSLIRGKNSPLHF.

The rearrangement joins TRBV7-8 to TRBJ2-3; 11 nucleotides align to TRBD2. J was trimmed by 5 bases and V by 1 base; bases with no gene match: 5. Germline-derived CDR1 and CDR2 are SGHVS and FQNEAQ. CDR3 size: 16 residues. The CDR3 region is CASSLVAGGPVDTQYF. The CDR3 DNA is TGTGCCAGCAGCTTAGTAGCGGGGGGGCCGGTAGATACGCAGTATTTT. Full variable domain (remainder filled in from reference TRBV7-8 and TRBJ2-3): GAGVSQSPRYKVAKRGQDVALRCDPISGHVSLFWYQQALGQGPEFLTYFQNEAQLDKSGLPSDRFFAERPEGSVSTLKIQRTQQEDSAVYLCASSLVAGGPVDTQYFGPGTRLTVL.

V usage is TRBV7-9 and J usage is TRBJ2-2, with TRBD2 identical over 9 bases. Trimming cost V 4 bases and J 6 bases; bases outside gene matches: 3. The germline CDR1 and CDR2 sequences are SEHNR and FQNEAQ (reference sequence). This CDR3 region has 14 residues. Here the CDR3 reads CASSWGLAPGELFF. As DNA, the CDR3 is TGTGCCAGCAGCTGGGGACTAGCTCCCGGGGAGCTGTTTTTT.

The V call is TRBV19, the J call TRBJ2-7; TRBD1 is a possible D gene (6 bases). V was pared by 5 bases and J by 0 bases, with 11 bases between. Germline-derived CDR1 and CDR2 are LNHDA and SQIVND (reference sequence). The CDR3 runs to 14 residues. CDR3 protein: CASSRQESSYEQYF. CDR3 bases: TGTGCCAGTAGTCGACAGGAGAGCTCCTACGAGCAGTACTTC.

V usage is TRBV5-1 and J usage is TRBJ1-6; TRBD1 is a possible D gene (5 bases). Trimming took off 0 bases at V and 7 bases at J, with 8 bases between the two ends. The CDR3 runs to 14 residues. CDR1 and CDR2 from the germline V gene are SGHRS and YFSETQ. CDR3 loop: CASSLGQMNSPLHF. The CDR3 region has the DNA TGCGCCAGCAGCTTGGGACAGATGAATTCACCCCTCCACTTT. The variable domain in full, with the rest retrieved from reference TRBV5-1 and TRBJ1-6, is KAGVTQTPRYLIKTRGQQVTLSCSPISGHRSVSWYQQTPGQGLQFLFEYFSETQRNKGNFPGRFSGRQFSNSRSEMNVSTLELGDSALYLCASSLGQMNSPLHFGNGTRLTVT.

This clone has more than one count but fewer than ten. In nucleotides, the CDR3 is TGTGCCGGTGGGGACAGGGACACTGAAGCTTTCTTT. Translated, it gives CAGGDRDTEAFF. The J gene is TRBJ1-1, the V gene TRBV6-5; 9 positions agree with TRBD1. This CDR3 is 12 amino acids long. Looked up from germline, CDR1 is MNHEY and CDR2 is SVGAGI. Trimming cost V 11 bases and J 3 bases; bases outside gene matches: 4.

V is TRBV5-1 and J is TRBJ2-3; D is unclear. This CDR3 is 16 amino acids long. The V end lost 0 bases, the J end lost 0 bases, and 11 bases lay between the germline ends. Germline assignment: CDR1 SGHRS and CDR2 YFSETQ. Here the CDR3 reads CASSLVSVSSTDTQYF. CDR3 coding DNA: TGCGCCAGCAGCTTGGTTTCAGTCTCTAGCACAGATACGCAGTATTTT.

This clone was seen just once. This chain links TRBV3-1 (or the pseudogene TRBV3-2) with TRBJ1-2; 7 bases agree with TRBD1. Trimming removed 5 bases from V and 7 bases from J; junction bases left unmatched: 7. Germline CDR1 reads LGHDT; CDR2 reads YNNKEL (reference sequence). The CDR3 spans 13 residues. For the CDR3, the DNA is TGTGCCAGCAGCACTCGACAGGGTGGTGGCTACACCTTC. As protein: CASSTRQGGGYTF.

The rearrangement uses TRBV11-2 and TRBJ1-1; possible D gene TRBD1, 5 bases. Germline lookup yields CDR1 SGHAT and CDR2 FQNNGV. The V end was cut by 1 base, the J end by 7 bases, with 13 bases between. There are 14 residues in the CDR3. Written as DNA, the CDR3 is TGTGCCAGCAGCTTAGGAACAGGCTGGGGTGAAGCTTTCTTT. It is translated as CASSLGTGWGEAFF.

The chain carries TRBV5-6 and TRBJ2-7; 7 nucleotides align to TRBD1. Germline loops: CDR1 SGHDT, CDR2 YYEEEE. The CDR3 runs to 14 residues. The V gene end was trimmed by 2 bases and the J gene end by 1 base; junction bases not matched to a gene: 3. The CDR3 DNA sequence: TGTGCCAGCAGCTTCGGACAGGTTTCCTACGAGCAGTACGTC. Protein: CASSFGQVSYEQYV.

The chain carries TRBV3-1 (or the pseudogene TRBV3-2) and TRBJ2-3, with TRBD1 identical over 9 bases. Germline V CDR1 and CDR2: LGHDT, YNNKEL (reference sequence). This CDR3 has 15 residues. V lost 1 base to trimming and J lost 5 bases; unmatched junction nucleotides: 4. CDR3 DNA: TGTGCCAGCAGCCAAGGGGGACAGGGTTTAGATACGCAGTATTTT. Translation: CASSQGGQGLDTQYF.

This sequence joins TRBV11-3 and TRBJ2-1; a weak D match, TRBD1 (5 bases). This CDR3 spans 15 amino acids. Trimming pared 0 bases from V and 1 base from J, leaving 7 bases between. From germline, CDR1 is SGHNT and CDR2 YENEEA. DNA for the CDR3: TGTGCCAGCAGCTTAGAAGGGGTATCCTACAATGAGCAGTTCTTC. It encodes CASSLEGVSYNEQFF.

V is TRBV6-5 and J is TRBJ2-3; unclear D gene. The ends were cut back, 4 bases at V and 8 bases at J, with 10 bases in the middle. This CDR3 region has 12 residues. From germline, CDR1 is MNHEY and CDR2 SVGAGI. The CDR3 nucleotides read TGTGCCAGCAGTTCTCCCGGCGGTACGCAGTATTTT. It translates to CASSSPGGTQYF.

The chain links TRBV7-2 to TRBJ2-1, with 7 bases lining up with TRBD1. After removal of 5 bases from V and 3 bases from J, the junction contained 7 bases not matched to a gene. This CDR3 contains 15 residues. Looked up from germline, CDR1 is SGHTA and CDR2 is FQGNSA. In nucleotides, the CDR3 is TGTGCCAGCAGCGTTGACAGGGCCAGCTACAATGAGCAGTTCTTC. It specifies CASSVDRASYNEQFF.

The rearrangement uses TRBV3-1 (or the pseudogene TRBV3-2) and TRBJ2-7; 8 nucleotides match TRBD1. The germline CDR1 and CDR2 sequences are LGHDT and YNNKEL (reference sequence). The junction had 7 bases not matched to a gene; V was cut back by 2 bases and J by 4 bases. The CDR3 sequence is 15 residues long. The CDR3, as DNA: TGTGCCAGCAGCCAATCTGGACAGGGAAATTACGAGCAGTACTTC. Its protein product is CASSQSGQGNYEQYF.

The CDR3 sequence: CASSQDTRSGNTIYF. The DNA of the CDR3 is TGTGCCAGCAGCCAAGATACCAGGTCTGGAAACACCATATATTTT. The chain uses TRBV4-2 and TRBJ1-3; D call uncertain. The CDR3 length is 15 residues. The V end was cut by 0 bases, the J end by 1 base, with 7 bases between. CDR1 and CDR2 (germline): LGHNA, YNFKEQ.

The V call is TRBV28, the J call TRBJ1-6; TRBD1 matches at 8 bases. The V and J ends lost 6 bases and 8 bases, in that order; junction bases with no gene match: 6. Germline CDR1 reads MDHEN; CDR2 reads SYDVKM. The CDR3 runs to 14 residues. The CDR3 spells CASSGDRSYSPLHF. The CDR3 DNA follows: TGTGCCAGCAGCGGGGACAGGTCCTATTCACCCCTCCACTTT.

V gene TRBV6-6 combines with J gene TRBJ2-6, with D possibly matching TRBD1 (5 bases). Trimming removed 2 bases at V and 1 base at J, with 9 bases between. The germline CDR1 and CDR2 sequences are MNHNY and SVGAGI (reference sequence). The CDR3 sequence is 16 residues long. Written as DNA, the CDR3 is TGTGCCAGCAGTTACCATCCAGGGTCTGGGGCCAACGTCCTGACTTTC. It is translated as CASSYHPGSGANVLTF.

This clone was detected only once. V usage is TRBV6-4 and J usage is TRBJ1-2; D possibly corresponds to TRBD1 (6 bases). CDR1 MRHNA and CDR2 SNTAGT come from the germline V gene. The CDR3 totals 14 residues. The germline V and J ends were trimmed by 10 bases and 2 bases, with 17 bases remaining between them. The CDR3 region has the DNA TGTGCCACTCCGGGGGGCGAAGGGAACTATGGCTACACCTTC. Its protein is CATPGGEGNYGYTF.

The rearrangement uses TRBV7-2 and TRBJ1-1, with D perhaps TRBD1 (5 bases). Germline CDR1 and CDR2: SGHTA and FQGNSA. With 3 bases removed from V and 5 bases from J, the gap between germline ends came to 10 bases. The CDR3 length is 13 residues. CDR3 sequence (DNA): TGTGCCAGCAGCTTTCAGGGTGGAACTGAAGCTTTCTTT. Translation gives CASSFQGGTEAFF. Full variable domain (remainder filled in from reference TRBV7-2 and TRBJ1-1): GAGVSQSPSNKVTEKGKDVELRCDPISGHTALYWYRQSLGQGLEFLIYFQGNSAPDKSGLPSDRFSAERTGGSVSTLTIQRTQQEDSAVYLCASSFQGGTEAFFGQGTRLTVV.